These 25 T cell receptor beta chains were all obtained from the same sample, sequenced in a study of cytomegalovirus exposure and HLA in healthy donors (dated by TCRdb to 2017 to 2019). To prepare the library, the immunoSEQ multiplex PCR assay was applied. A mixture of 60 forward primers for TCR Vbeta segments and 13 reverse primers for TCR Jbeta segments was used in the multiplex PCR. Imported from immuneACCESS, the table was reduced by TCRdb to in-frame sequences with V and J called. These copies leave out some clones; in studies compared against another copy, an unresolved V gene accounts for under half, and the cause of the remainder is not known. The table for this sample lists approximately 150,000 clones; approximately 79% of them were counted only once. The top ten constitute about 4.5% of the sample. Sequenced input: PBMCs. The origin of the receptors is a middle-aged man in good health and CMV-seronegative.

The V call is TRBV10-2, the J call TRBJ2-3; 9 bases are shared with TRBD2. Losses at the gene ends were 2 bases for V and 5 bases for J; bases not matched to a gene: 8. From germline, CDR1 is WSHSY and CDR2 SAAADI. CDR3 size: 16 residues. The CDR3 region is CASSEAGGRSVDTQYF. The DNA for the CDR3 is TGCGCCAGCAGTGAGGCGGGGGGGCGTTCGGTAGATACGCAGTATTTT.

This clone was picked up a small number of times. This sequence joins TRBV6-1 and TRBJ2-5, with 8 bases fitting TRBD1. V gave up 3 bases and J gave up 1 base; unmatched junction bases: 19. From germline, CDR1 is MNHNS and CDR2 SASEGT. The CDR3 runs to 20 residues. The CDR3 region has the DNA TGTGCCAGCAGTGAGACCACCGGGACAGGCTTTGGGGCTTTCCAAGAGACCCAGTACTTC. Protein: CASSETTGTGFGAFQETQYF.

This chain connects TRBV12-5 to TRBJ2-1, with TRBD1 matching over 8 bases. CDR3 length: 15 amino acids. V was pared by 2 bases and J by 7 bases, with 7 bases of the junction left unmatched. Germline V CDR1 and CDR2: LGHNT, FRNRAP. In DNA, the CDR3 is TGTGCTAGTGGTTTGACCCTAGGACAGGGAAATGAGCAGTTCTTC. It codes for CASGLTLGQGNEQFF. Based on the CDR3 plus reference TRBV12-5 and TRBJ2-1, the full variable domain is DARVTQTPRHKVTEMGQEVTMRCQPILGHNTVFWYRQTMMQGLELLAYFRNRAPLDDSGMPKDRFSAEMPDATLATLKIQPSEPRDSAVYFCASGLTLGQGNEQFFGPGTRLTVL.

This clone was detected only a few times. The chain combines TRBV29-1 with TRBJ1-4; TRBD1 aligns across 7 bases. Germline V gene sequence: CDR1 SQVTM, CDR2 ANQGSEA. This CDR3 region has 14 residues. V dropped 5 bases and J dropped 7; count of bases not matched to a gene: 10. Here the CDR3 reads CSVSTGESGEKLFF. As DNA, the CDR3 is TGCAGCGTTTCTACAGGGGAATCGGGTGAAAAACTGTTTTTT.

The chain is built from TRBV5-4 and TRBJ2-7; 8 nucleotides match TRBD1. The CDR3 has 14 amino acids. J was trimmed by 3 bases and V by 1 base; bases with no gene match: 3. Germline V gene lookup returns CDR1 SGHNT and CDR2 YYREEE (reference sequence). The DNA of the CDR3 is TGTGCCAGCAGCTTGAAACAGGGGGACTACGAGCAGTACTTC. Translation: CASSLKQGDYEQYF.

The rearrangement links TRBV27 to TRBJ2-7; 7 nucleotides align to TRBD1. CDR3 length: 15 residues. The germline V gene encodes CDR1 MNHEY and CDR2 SMNVEV (reference sequence). After removal of 8 bases from V and 3 bases from J, the junction contained 13 bases not matched to a gene. The CDR3 DNA sequence: TGTGCCAGCCGGTCCAAAGGGGGCGTAGGCTACGAGCAGTACTTC. Protein product: CASRSKGGVGYEQYF.

The V and J genes are TRBV7-2 and TRBJ1-4, with TRBD1 matching over 12 bases. Trimming removed 5 bases from V and 8 bases from J; junction bases left unmatched: 9. CDR3 length: 16 residues. Germline V CDR1 and CDR2: SGHTA, FQGNSA. The CDR3 loop is CASSGGTGGLWEKLFF. The CDR3 region has the DNA TGTGCCAGCAGCGGCGGGACAGGGGGCCTTTGGGAAAAACTGTTTTTT.

The chain is built from TRBV30 and TRBJ1-5; a weak D match, TRBD1 (5 bases). CDR3 length equals 15 residues. Looked up from germline, CDR1 is GTSNPN and CDR2 is SVGIG (reference sequence). V lost 3 bases and J 2 bases, leaving 14 bases between the germline ends. CDR3 residues: CAWRPGGYRNQPQHF. The CDR3 DNA is TGTGCCTGGAGGCCCGGGGGGTATCGCAATCAGCCCCAGCATTTT.

The chain links TRBV30 to TRBJ2-7; TRBD1 matches 8 bases. The V and J ends lost 5 bases and 1 base, in that order; junction bases with no gene match: 10. The CDR3 extends over 15 amino acids. Germline CDR1 is GTSNPN and CDR2 is SVGIG (reference sequence). CDR3 region: CAWLRQGRGSYEQYF. CDR3 in DNA: TGTGCCTGGCTACGACAGGGGAGAGGGTCCTACGAGCAGTACTTC.

The chain couples TRBV6-4 to TRBJ1-4; D is uncertain. The CDR3 contains 17 residues. Trimming took 0 bases from V and 4 from J, leaving 15 bases between them. Germline CDR1 is MRHNA and CDR2 is SNTAGT. The CDR3 DNA follows: TGTGCCAGCAGTGACTCCAGACTCCTACGGGGTAATGAAAAACTGTTTTTT. The encoded protein is CASSDSRLLRGNEKLFF.

The V call is TRBV6-6, the J call TRBJ2-3, with TRBD1 matching 8 bases. The CDR3 runs to 14 residues. Germline lookup yields CDR1 MNHNY and CDR2 SVGAGI (reference sequence). Trimming removed 6 bases from V and 0 bases from J; junction bases left unmatched: 2. CDR3 amino acids: CASSRTGSTDTQYF. The CDR3 DNA is TGTGCCAGCAGCCGGACAGGGAGCACAGATACGCAGTATTTT.

The gene calls are TRBV6-5 and TRBJ1-5; TRBD1 matches at 7 bases. Germline CDR1 MNHEY, CDR2 SVGAGI. The CDR3 runs to 14 residues. After removal of 10 bases from V and 2 bases from J, the junction contained 8 bases not matched to a gene. The CDR3 loop is CATSTGLRNQPQHF. The CDR3 nucleotides read TGTGCCACCTCGACAGGGCTTCGCAATCAGCCCCAGCATTTT.

The rearrangement joins TRBV5-1 to TRBJ2-5; D unclear. The better agreement between TRBJ2-7 and the DNA end casts doubt on the J call. Germline CDR1 reads SGHRS; CDR2 reads YFSETQ. The CDR3 has 14 amino acids. The DNA for the CDR3 is TGCGCCAGCAGCCCTAAGCCTCTTAGCTACGAGCAGTACTTC. It yields the protein CASSPKPLSYEQYF.

The CDR3 region is CASSVSTGASYEQYF. CDR3 DNA sequence: TGTGCCAGCAGCGTATCTACAGGGGCTTCCTACGAGCAGTACTTC. The V and J genes are TRBV9 and TRBJ2-7; TRBD1 agrees at 7 bases. V trimming: 1 base; J trimming: 1 base; junction bases outside the gene matches: 5. CDR1 and CDR2 (germline): SGDLS, YYNGEE. CDR3 length: 15 amino acids.

CDR3 bases: TGTGCCACGTTCTGGCAGGGGACCACCGGGGAGCTGTTTTTT. Translating gives CATFWQGTTGELFF. This chain connects TRBV6-1 to TRBJ2-2, with TRBD1 as a possible D gene (6 bases). The CDR3 extends over 14 amino acids. V lost 10 bases, J lost 4 bases, and 16 bases lay in between. Germline lookup yields CDR1 MNHNS and CDR2 SASEGT.

This CDR3 is CASSLPPDTGELFF. The CDR3 DNA reads as TGTGCCAGCAGCTTACCACCAGACACCGGGGAGCTGTTTTTT. V gene TRBV7-9 combines with J gene TRBJ2-2; D is unclear. Germline CDR1 reads SEHNR; CDR2 reads FQNEAQ (reference sequence). V was trimmed by 2 bases and J by 3 bases, leaving 7 bases between them. The CDR3 contains 14 residues.

This clone was counted between two and nine times. The rearrangement joins TRBV2 to TRBJ1-2; D gene uncertain. Germline loops: CDR1 SNHLY, CDR2 FYNNEI. CDR3 length equals 13 residues. V lost 3 bases to trimming and J lost 8 bases, with 13 bases between them. CDR3 region: CASSDPDTYGYTF. CDR3 sequence (DNA): TGTGCCAGCAGTGACCCAGACACCTACGGCTACACCTTC.

The rearrangement uses TRBV5-4 and TRBJ2-3; TRBD2 matches at 7 bases. This CDR3 is 15 amino acids long. The V gene end was trimmed by 1 base and the J gene end by 2 bases; junction bases not matched to a gene: 4. Germline CDR1 and CDR2: SGHNT and YYREEE (reference sequence). CDR3 nucleotides: TGTGCCAGCAGCTTGAGCGGGGTCTTCACAGATACGCAGTATTTT. Protein: CASSLSGVFTDTQYF.

V is TRBV9 and J is TRBJ1-2; D perhaps matches TRBD1 (5 bases). From germline, CDR1 is SGDLS and CDR2 YYNGEE. The length of the CDR3 is 13 residues. The V end was cut by 6 bases, the J end by 5 bases, with 14 bases between. The chain's CDR3 is CASMGSGGYGYTF. The CDR3 coding sequence is TGTGCCAGCATGGGTTCGGGGGGTTATGGCTACACCTTC.

V is TRBV6-1 and J is TRBJ2-7; 9 nucleotides match TRBD1. The junction had 4 bases not matched to a gene; V was cut back by 11 bases and J by 2 bases. Germline V gene data show CDR1 as MNHNS and CDR2 as SASEGT. The CDR3 consists of 12 residues. The CDR3 protein is CASGQGPYEQYF. The CDR3 DNA reads as TGTGCCTCGGGACAGGGACCCTACGAGCAGTACTTC.

This clone was seen only a few times. The sample carries other DNA sequences with the same CDR3. J is TRBJ2-2 and V is TRBV6-5; 8 bases map to TRBD1. J lost 5 bases, V lost 6 bases, and 5 bases had no gene match. CDR1 MNHEY and CDR2 SVGAGI come from the germline V gene. The CDR3 contains 14 residues. CDR3 nucleotides: TGTGCCAGCAGGGGGACAGGTGGGACCGGGGAGCTGTTTTTT. Residues: CASRGTGGTGELFF.

The V and J genes are TRBV27 and TRBJ1-2, with a tentative D call TRBD1 (6 bases). V was trimmed by 2 bases and J by 4 bases, leaving 20 bases between them. The germline V gene has CDR1 MNHEY and CDR2 SMNVEV (reference sequence). The length of the CDR3 is 17 residues. Here the CDR3 DNA reads TGTGCCAGCAGTTTACATCCCGGGACATTTACCTTCTATGGCTACACCTTC. Translating it yields CASSLHPGTFTFYGYTF.

The CDR3 DNA reads TGTGCCAGCAGTTCAGGGGGAGCTCAAGAGACCCAGTACTTC. It is translated as CASSSGGAQETQYF. This chain links TRBV28 with TRBJ2-5; the match to TRBD1 covers 7 bases. Germline trimming cut 4 bases from V and 2 bases from J; bases unmatched to any gene: 4. This CDR3 spans 14 amino acids. CDR1 and CDR2 from the germline V gene are MDHEN and SYDVKM.

This clone has only a few counts. V and J are TRBV6-5 and TRBJ1-1; TRBD1 might be the D (5 bases). The CDR3 extends over 15 amino acids. Trimming took 6 bases from V and 0 from J, leaving 14 bases between them. The germline V gene has CDR1 MNHEY and CDR2 SVGAGI. CDR3: CASRGGEKMNTEAFF. The CDR3 coding sequence is TGTGCCAGCAGGGGGGGGGAGAAAATGAACACTGAAGCTTTCTTT.

The gene calls are TRBV6-6 and TRBJ2-7, with D unresolved. The V gene lost 0 bases and the J gene lost 0 bases, with 9 bases spanning the gap. Germline CDR1 MNHNY, CDR2 SVGAGI (reference sequence). The CDR3 contains 15 residues. DNA for the CDR3: TGTGCCAGCAGTTACTCAGGCGGCATCTCCTACGAGCAGTACTTC. Its translation: CASSYSGGISYEQYF.